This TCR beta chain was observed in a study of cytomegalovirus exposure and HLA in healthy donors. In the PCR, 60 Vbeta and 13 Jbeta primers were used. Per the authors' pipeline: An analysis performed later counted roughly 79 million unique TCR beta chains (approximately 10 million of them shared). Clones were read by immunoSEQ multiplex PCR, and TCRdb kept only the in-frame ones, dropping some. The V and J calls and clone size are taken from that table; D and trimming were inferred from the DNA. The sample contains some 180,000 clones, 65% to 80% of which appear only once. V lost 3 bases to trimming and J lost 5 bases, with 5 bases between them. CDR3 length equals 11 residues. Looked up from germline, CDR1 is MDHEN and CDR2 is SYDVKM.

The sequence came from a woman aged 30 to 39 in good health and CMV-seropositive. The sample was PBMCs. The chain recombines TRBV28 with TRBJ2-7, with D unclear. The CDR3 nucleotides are TGTGCCAGCAGTTTCTCGGACGAGCAGTACTTC. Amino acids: CASSFSDEQYF.